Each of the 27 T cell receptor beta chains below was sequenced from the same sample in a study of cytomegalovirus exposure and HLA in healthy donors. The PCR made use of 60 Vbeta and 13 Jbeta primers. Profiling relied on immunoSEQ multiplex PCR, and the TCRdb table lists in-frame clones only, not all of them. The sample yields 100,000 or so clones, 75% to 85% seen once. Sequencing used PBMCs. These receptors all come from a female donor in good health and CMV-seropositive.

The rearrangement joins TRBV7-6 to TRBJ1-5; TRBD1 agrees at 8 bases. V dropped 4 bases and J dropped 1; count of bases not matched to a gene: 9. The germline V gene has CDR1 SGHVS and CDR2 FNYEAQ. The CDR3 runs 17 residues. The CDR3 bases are TGTGCCAGCAGCTCGCATGGGGGACAGGTGAGCAATCAGCCCCAGCATTTT. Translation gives CASSSHGGQVSNQPQHF.

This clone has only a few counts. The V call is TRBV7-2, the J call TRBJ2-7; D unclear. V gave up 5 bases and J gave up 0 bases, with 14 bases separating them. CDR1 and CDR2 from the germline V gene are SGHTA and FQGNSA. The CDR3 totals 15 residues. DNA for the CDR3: TGTGCCAGCAGCGGTAGAGCAGCGAGCTCCTACGAGCAGTACTTC. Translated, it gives CASSGRAASSYEQYF.

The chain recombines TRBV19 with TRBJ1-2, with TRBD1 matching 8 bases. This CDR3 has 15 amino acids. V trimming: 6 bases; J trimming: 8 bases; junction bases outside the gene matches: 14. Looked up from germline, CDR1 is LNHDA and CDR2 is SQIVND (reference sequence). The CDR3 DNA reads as TGTGCCAGTAGGGTCCAGTGGACAGGGACGGGAGGCTACACCTTC. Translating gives CASRVQWTGTGGYTF.

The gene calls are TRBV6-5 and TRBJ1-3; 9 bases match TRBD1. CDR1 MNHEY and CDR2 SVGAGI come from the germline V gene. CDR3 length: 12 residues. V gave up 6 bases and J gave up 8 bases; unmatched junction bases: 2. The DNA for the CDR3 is TGTGCCAGCAGACAGGGGGCGGACACCATATATTTT. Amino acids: CASRQGADTIYF.

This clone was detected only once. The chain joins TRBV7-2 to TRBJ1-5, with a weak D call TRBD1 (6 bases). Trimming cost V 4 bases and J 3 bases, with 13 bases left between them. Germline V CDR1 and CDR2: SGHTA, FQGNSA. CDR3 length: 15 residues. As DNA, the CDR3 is TGTGCCAGCAGCTACCAGGACAGCCCCAATCAGCCCCAGCATTTT. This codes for CASSYQDSPNQPQHF. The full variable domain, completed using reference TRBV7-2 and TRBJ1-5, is GAGVSQSPSNKVTEKGKDVELRCDPISGHTALYWYRQSLGQGLEFLIYFQGNSAPDKSGLPSDRFSAERTGGSVSTLTIQRTQQEDSAVYLCASSYQDSPNQPQHFGDGTRLSIL.

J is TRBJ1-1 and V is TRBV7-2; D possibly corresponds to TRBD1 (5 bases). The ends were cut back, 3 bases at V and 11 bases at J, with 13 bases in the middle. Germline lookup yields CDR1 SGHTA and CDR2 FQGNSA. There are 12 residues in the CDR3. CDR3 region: CASSFGRAGAFF. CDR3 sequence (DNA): TGTGCCAGCAGCTTTGGCAGGGCGGGGGCTTTCTTT.

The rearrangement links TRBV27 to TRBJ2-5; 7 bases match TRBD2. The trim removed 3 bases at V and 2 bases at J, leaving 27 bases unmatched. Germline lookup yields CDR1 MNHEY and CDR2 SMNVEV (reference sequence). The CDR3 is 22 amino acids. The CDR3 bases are TGTGCCAGCAGTTTGAACGGAGACGGTGGGCTAGCGGCGACGGCCCTACAAGAGACCCAGTACTTC. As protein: CASSLNGDGGLAATALQETQYF.

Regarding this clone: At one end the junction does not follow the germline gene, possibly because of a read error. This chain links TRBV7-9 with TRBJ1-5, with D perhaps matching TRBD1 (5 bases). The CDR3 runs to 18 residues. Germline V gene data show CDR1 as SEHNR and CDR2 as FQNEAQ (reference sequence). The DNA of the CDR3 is TGTTCCAGCAGCTTAGGGGCGGGCGGGGTGGTAGACAATCAGCCCCAGCATTTT. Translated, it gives CSSSLGAGGVVDNQPQHF.

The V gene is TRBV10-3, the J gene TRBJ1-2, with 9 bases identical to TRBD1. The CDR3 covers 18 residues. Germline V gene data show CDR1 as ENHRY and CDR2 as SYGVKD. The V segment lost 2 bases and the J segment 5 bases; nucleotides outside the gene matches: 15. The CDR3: CAISERGGTGQLSYGYTF. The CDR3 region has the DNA TGTGCCATCAGTGAGAGGGGTGGGACAGGGCAGCTCTCTTATGGCTACACCTTC.

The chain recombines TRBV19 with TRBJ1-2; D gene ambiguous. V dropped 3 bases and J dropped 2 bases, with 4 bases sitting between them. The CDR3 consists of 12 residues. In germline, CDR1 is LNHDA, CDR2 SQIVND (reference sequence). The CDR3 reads CASSMENYGYTF. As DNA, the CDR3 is TGTGCCAGTAGTATGGAGAACTATGGCTACACCTTC.

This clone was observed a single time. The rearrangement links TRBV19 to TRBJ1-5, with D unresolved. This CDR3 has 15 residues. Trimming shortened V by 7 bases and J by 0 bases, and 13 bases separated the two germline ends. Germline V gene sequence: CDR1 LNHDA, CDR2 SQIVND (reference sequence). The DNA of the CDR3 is TGTGCCAGTACGGGGAGGGTGGATAGCAATCAGCCCCAGCATTTT. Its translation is CASTGRVDSNQPQHF.

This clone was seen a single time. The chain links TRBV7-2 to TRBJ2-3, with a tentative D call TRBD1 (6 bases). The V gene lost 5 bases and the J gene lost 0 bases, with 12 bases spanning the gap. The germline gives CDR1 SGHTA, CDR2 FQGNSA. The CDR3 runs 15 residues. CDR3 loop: CASSTGTSSTDTQYF. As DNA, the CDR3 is TGTGCCAGCAGCACGGGGACATCCAGCACAGATACGCAGTATTTT. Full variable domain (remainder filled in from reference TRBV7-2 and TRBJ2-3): GAGVSQSPSNKVTEKGKDVELRCDPISGHTALYWYRQSLGQGLEFLIYFQGNSAPDKSGLPSDRFSAERTGGSVSTLTIQRTQQEDSAVYLCASSTGTSSTDTQYFGPGTRLTVL.

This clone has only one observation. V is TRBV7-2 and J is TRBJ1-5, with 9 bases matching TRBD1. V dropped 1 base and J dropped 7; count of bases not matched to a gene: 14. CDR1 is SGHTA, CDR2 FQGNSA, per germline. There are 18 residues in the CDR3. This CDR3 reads CASSLGGGGTGFRQPQHF. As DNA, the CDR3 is TGTGCCAGCAGCTTAGGAGGGGGCGGGACAGGGTTCAGGCAGCCCCAGCATTTT.

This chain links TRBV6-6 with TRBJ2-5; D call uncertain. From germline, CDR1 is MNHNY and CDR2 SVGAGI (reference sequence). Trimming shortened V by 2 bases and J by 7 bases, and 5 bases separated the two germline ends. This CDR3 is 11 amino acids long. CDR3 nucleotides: TGTGCCAGCAGTTACGAGGCGACCCAGTACTTC. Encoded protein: CASSYEATQYF.

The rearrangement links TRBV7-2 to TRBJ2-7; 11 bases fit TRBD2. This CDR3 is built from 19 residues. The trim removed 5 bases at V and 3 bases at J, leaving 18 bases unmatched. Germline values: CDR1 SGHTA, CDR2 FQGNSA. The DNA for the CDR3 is TGTGCCAGCAGCCCAGCCCCTAGCGGGAGGTCCGGGGGCGGCTACGAGCAGTACTTC. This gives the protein CASSPAPSGRSGGGYEQYF.

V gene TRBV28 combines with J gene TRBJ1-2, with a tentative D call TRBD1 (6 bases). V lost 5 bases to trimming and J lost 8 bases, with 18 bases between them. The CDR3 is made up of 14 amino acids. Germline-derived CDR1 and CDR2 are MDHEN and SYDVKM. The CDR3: CASSPPTGLLGYTF. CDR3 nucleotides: TGTGCCAGCAGTCCCCCTACAGGGCTTCTGGGCTACACCTTC.

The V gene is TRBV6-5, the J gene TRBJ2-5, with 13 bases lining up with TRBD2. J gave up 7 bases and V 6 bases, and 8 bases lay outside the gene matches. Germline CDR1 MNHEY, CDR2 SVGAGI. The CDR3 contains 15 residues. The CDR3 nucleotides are TGTGCCAGCAGGACCGGGACTAGCGGGGTCTGGACCCAGTACTTC. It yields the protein CASRTGTSGVWTQYF.

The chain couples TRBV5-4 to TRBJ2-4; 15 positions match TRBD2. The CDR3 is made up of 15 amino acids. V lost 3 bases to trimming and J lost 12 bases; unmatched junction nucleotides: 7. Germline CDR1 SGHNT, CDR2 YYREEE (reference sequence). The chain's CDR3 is CASSSGLAGGGSQYF. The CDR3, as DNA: TGTGCCAGCAGCTCGGGACTAGCGGGGGGCGGCAGTCAGTACTTC.

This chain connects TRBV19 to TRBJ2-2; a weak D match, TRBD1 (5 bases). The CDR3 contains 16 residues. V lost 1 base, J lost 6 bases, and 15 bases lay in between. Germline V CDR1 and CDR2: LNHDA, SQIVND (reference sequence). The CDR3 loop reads CASSIGQFPNPGELFF. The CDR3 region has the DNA TGTGCCAGTAGTATAGGACAGTTCCCCAATCCCGGGGAGCTGTTTTTT.

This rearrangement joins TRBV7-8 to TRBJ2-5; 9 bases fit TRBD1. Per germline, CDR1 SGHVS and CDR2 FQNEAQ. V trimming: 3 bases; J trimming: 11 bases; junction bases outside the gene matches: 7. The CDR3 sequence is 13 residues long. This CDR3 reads CASSFDRGSGQYF. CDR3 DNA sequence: TGTGCCAGCAGCTTTGACAGGGGGTCGGGGCAGTACTTC.

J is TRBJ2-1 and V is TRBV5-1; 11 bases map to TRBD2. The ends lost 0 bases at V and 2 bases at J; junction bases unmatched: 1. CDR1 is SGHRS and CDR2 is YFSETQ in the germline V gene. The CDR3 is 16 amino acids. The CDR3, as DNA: TGCGCCAGCAGCTTGGGACTAGCGGGGCCCTACAATGAGCAGTTCTTC. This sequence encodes CASSLGLAGPYNEQFF. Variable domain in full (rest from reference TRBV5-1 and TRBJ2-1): KAGVTQTPRYLIKTRGQQVTLSCSPISGHRSVSWYQQTPGQGLQFLFEYFSETQRNKGNFPGRFSGRQFSNSRSEMNVSTLELGDSALYLCASSLGLAGPYNEQFFGPGTRLTVL.

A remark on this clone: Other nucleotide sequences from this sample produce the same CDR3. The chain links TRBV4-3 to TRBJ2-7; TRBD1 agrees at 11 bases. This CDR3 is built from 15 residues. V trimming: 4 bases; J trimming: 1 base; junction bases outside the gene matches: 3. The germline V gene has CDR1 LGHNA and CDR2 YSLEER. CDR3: CASSPGTGGSYEQYF. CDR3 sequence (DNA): TGCGCCAGCAGCCCTGGGACAGGGGGATCCTACGAGCAGTACTTC.

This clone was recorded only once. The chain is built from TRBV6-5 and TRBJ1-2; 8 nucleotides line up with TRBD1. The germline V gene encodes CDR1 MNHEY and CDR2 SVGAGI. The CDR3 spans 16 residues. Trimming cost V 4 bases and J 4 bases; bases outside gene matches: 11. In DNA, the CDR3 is TGTGCCAGCAGTTCCCCGGGACAGGTCCAATCCTATGGCTACACCTTC. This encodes CASSSPGQVQSYGYTF.

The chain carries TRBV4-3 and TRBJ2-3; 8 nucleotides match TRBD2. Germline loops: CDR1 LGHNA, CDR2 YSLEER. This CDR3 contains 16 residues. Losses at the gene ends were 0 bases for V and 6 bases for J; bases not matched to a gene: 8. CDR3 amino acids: CASSQDRGGQGDTQYF. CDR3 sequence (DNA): TGCGCCAGCAGCCAAGATCGGGGGGGGCAGGGGGATACGCAGTATTTT.

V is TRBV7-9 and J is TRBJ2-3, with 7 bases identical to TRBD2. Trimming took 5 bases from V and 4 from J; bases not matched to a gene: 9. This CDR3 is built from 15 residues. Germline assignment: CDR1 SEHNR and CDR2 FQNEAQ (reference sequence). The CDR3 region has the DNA TGTGCCAGCAGCGGTCAGCAGCGGGGACCAGATACGCAGTATTTT. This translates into CASSGQQRGPDTQYF.

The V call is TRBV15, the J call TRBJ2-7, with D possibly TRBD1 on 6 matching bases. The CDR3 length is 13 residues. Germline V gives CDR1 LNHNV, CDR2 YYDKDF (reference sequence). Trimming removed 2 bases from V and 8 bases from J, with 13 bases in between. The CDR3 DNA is TGTGCCACCAGCAGACTGGACAGACATCAGCAGTACTTC. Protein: CATSRLDRHQQYF. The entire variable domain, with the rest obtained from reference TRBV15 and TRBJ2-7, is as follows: DAMVIQNPRYQVTQFGKPVTLSCSQTLNHNVMYWYQQKSSQAPKLLFHYYDKDFNNEADTPDNFQSRRPNTSFCFLDIRSPGLGDTAMYLCATSRLDRHQQYFGPGTRLTVT.

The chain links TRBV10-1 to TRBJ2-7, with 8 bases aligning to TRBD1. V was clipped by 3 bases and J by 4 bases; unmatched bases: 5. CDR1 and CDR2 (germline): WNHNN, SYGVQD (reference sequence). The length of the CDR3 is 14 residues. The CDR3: CASSDGTGLYEQYF. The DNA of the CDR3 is TGCGCCAGCAGTGACGGGACAGGCCTTTACGAGCAGTACTTC.